These 27 T cell receptor beta chains were sequenced from one sample in a study of regulatory T cells in long-lasting Graves disease. Time point of the sample: newly diagnosed GD, antithyroid drugs for less than 3 months. PBMC RNA was the source of the TCR library. Investigators prepared the TCR beta libraries by applying iRepertoire HTBI primers and Arm-PCR of CDR3 regions. TCRdb re-called the multiplex PCR reads through MiXCR, storing one row per CDR3 protein. The data hold 200,000 to 250,000 distinct CDR3 sequences, with 20% to 25% observed a single time. The specimen was peripheral blood mononuclear cells (PBMCs), collected at new diagnosis, from a patient treated with antithyroid drugs. The source is a female donor with Graves disease.

This clonotype appeared many times. The chain links TRBV4-3 to TRBJ1-5; the D gene is possibly TRBD1 (6 bases). Germline-derived CDR1 and CDR2 are LGHNA and YSLEER. CDR3 length: 15 residues. Trimming stripped 0 bases from V and 5 bases from J, with 11 bases between. DNA of the CDR3: TGCGCCAGCAGCCAAGACTGGGCAGGGGATCAGCCCCAGCATTTT. Its translation: CASSQDWAGDQPQHF.

This clonotype was detected a few times. The chain carries TRBV13 and TRBJ2-2; D is undetermined. Per germline, CDR1 PRHDT and CDR2 FYEKMQ (reference sequence). The CDR3 is 17 residues long. V lost 1 base to trimming and J lost 3 bases, with 15 bases between them. CDR3 coding DNA: TGTGCCAGCAGCTTAGTTGGAGAGAAGGCGGACACCGGGGAGCTGTTTTTT. It specifies CASSLVGEKADTGELFF.

The chain recombines TRBV6-1 with TRBJ2-5, with 10 bases aligning to TRBD1. Per the germline V gene, CDR1 is MNHNS and CDR2 is SASEGT. This CDR3 region has 15 residues. The V segment lost 6 bases and the J segment 5 bases; nucleotides outside the gene matches: 9. As DNA, the CDR3 is TGTGCCAGCAGCCTAGAGACAGGGGGCGGGGAGACCCAGTACTTC. Amino acid sequence: CASSLETGGGETQYF.

In this sample, this clonotype turned up many times. The chain recombines TRBV10-2 with TRBJ1-3, with D hard to call. The length of the CDR3 is 12 residues. Trimming removed 4 bases from V and 9 bases from J, with 10 bases in between. The germline V gene has CDR1 WSHSY and CDR2 SAAADI. This CDR3 reads CASSATSSTIYF. CDR3 DNA sequence: TGCGCCAGCAGTGCGACCTCTAGCACCATATATTTT.

This clonotype was observed many times. The chain recombines TRBV7-2 with TRBJ1-2; 8 bases match TRBD1. Germline trimming cut 5 bases from V and 4 bases from J; bases unmatched to any gene: 6. The CDR3 spans 14 residues. Per germline, CDR1 SGHTA and CDR2 FQGNSA. CDR3 sequence reads: CASSPRGRPYGYTF. In DNA form, the CDR3 reads TGTGCCAGCAGCCCCAGGGGGCGCCCCTATGGCTACACCTTC.

V and J are TRBV2 and TRBJ1-3, with a tentative D call TRBD1 (6 bases). The germline V gene encodes CDR1 SNHLY and CDR2 FYNNEI. Trimming shortened V by 2 bases and J by 10 bases, and 15 bases separated the two germline ends. The CDR3 length is 14 residues. CDR3 protein: CASSEFGGQGTIYF. The DNA of the CDR3 is TGTGCCAGCAGTGAATTCGGGGGTCAGGGGACCATATATTTT.

This clonotype was seen at least ten times. This chain links TRBV7-2 with TRBJ1-4; no clear D gene. In germline, CDR1 is SGHTA, CDR2 FQGNSA. V lost 4 bases and J 10 bases, leaving 10 bases between the germline ends. CDR3 length: 12 residues. DNA of the CDR3: TGTGCCAGCAGCTCCCCGTCCTTAAAACTGTTTTTT. It encodes CASSSPSLKLFF.

The chain is built from TRBV6-1 and TRBJ2-7; 7 bases map to TRBD2. Germline CDR1 MNHNS, CDR2 SASEGT. The CDR3 length is 18 residues. The ends lost 5 bases at V and 0 bases at J; junction bases unmatched: 16. CDR3 sequence reads: CASSPLGLTGLASYEQYF. CDR3 nucleotide sequence: TGTGCCAGCAGTCCCCTGGGACTAACGGGACTGGCCTCCTACGAGCAGTACTTC.

In its sample, this clonotype was seen many times. J is TRBJ2-2 and V is TRBV7-8, with 13 nucleotides matching TRBD2. Germline V gene lookup returns CDR1 SGHVS and CDR2 FQNEAQ. The CDR3 is 19 amino acids. V lost 7 bases to trimming and J lost 3 bases; unmatched junction nucleotides: 14. The DNA of the CDR3 is TGTGCCAGCACCCACCAACCGACTAGCGGGGGGTCATACACCGGGGAGCTGTTTTTT. Its protein is CASTHQPTSGGSYTGELFF.

As regards this clonotype: A read error is the likely source, as a far larger clone sits one nucleotide away. This sequence joins TRBV7-2 and TRBJ2-1; 8 bases agree with TRBD2. Matching the DNA end better, TRBJ2-5 makes the J call doubtful. Looked up from germline, CDR1 is SGHTA and CDR2 is FQGNSA. The CDR3 sequence is 15 residues long. CDR3 nucleotides: TGTGCCAGCAGCTCAGCGGGGGCGGGGGGACAGACCCAGTACTTC. This gives the protein CASSSAGAGGQTQYF.

This sequence joins TRBV12-3 or TRBV12-4 and TRBJ2-5; TRBD2 might be the D (6 bases). CDR3 length: 13 amino acids. The V end lost 6 bases, the J end lost 0 bases, and 8 bases lay between the germline ends. CDR3 in DNA: TGTGCCAGCAGGGGGACTTACCAAGAGACCCAGTACTTC. Translated, it gives CASRGTYQETQYF.

This clonotype occurred many times. The rearrangement uses TRBV7-9 and TRBJ1-6; 9 bases match TRBD1. Unmatched junction bases numbered 7, after V lost 5 bases and J lost 11 bases. Looked up from germline, CDR1 is SEHNR and CDR2 is FQNEAQ (reference sequence). There are 14 residues in the CDR3. CDR3 in amino acids: CASSVGTGWPPLHF. For the CDR3, the DNA is TGTGCCAGCAGCGTCGGGACAGGGTGGCCACCCCTCCACTTT.

The rearrangement uses TRBV7-2 and TRBJ2-3; 7 nucleotides agree with TRBD2. The J call may be incorrect, as the DNA end agrees better with TRBJ2-1. The CDR3 has 14 residues. CDR1 and CDR2 from the germline V gene are SGHTA and FQGNSA. DNA of the CDR3: TGTGCCAGCAGCTTAGAGGCGGGGGACTATGAGCAGTTCTTC. It yields the protein CASSLEAGDYEQFF.

This clonotype was recorded a few times. The chain links TRBV7-2 to TRBJ2-5; D not certain. Germline V gene sequence: CDR1 SGHTA, CDR2 FQGNSA. This CDR3 comprises 13 residues. The V gene lost 3 bases and the J gene lost 2 bases, with 7 bases spanning the gap. Here the CDR3 reads CASSFGKQETQYF. CDR3 nucleotides: TGTGCCAGCAGCTTCGGCAAGCAAGAGACCCAGTACTTC.

This clonotype was seen at least ten times. V usage is TRBV5-5 and J usage is TRBJ2-5; the D gene is possibly TRBD1 (6 bases). The V end was cut by 2 bases, the J end by 0 bases, with 14 bases between. Germline CDR1 SGHKS, CDR2 YYEKEE (reference sequence). The CDR3 runs 16 residues. The CDR3 protein is CASSFNLWTDQETQYF. The CDR3 nucleotides are TGTGCCAGCAGCTTTAACCTCTGGACAGACCAAGAGACCCAGTACTTC.

This clonotype has a count of ten or more. The V call is TRBV28, the J call TRBJ2-7; 11 positions match TRBD2. The V gene's germline CDR1 is MDHEN and CDR2 SYDVKM. The J segment lost 4 bases and the V segment lost 7 bases, leaving 9 bases of the junction unmatched. The CDR3 spans 15 residues. The DNA for the CDR3 is TGTGCCAGCACCTTAGCGGGAGGGCCGACATACGAGCAGTACTTC. The encoded protein is CASTLAGGPTYEQYF.

This clonotype has at least ten counts. The chain carries TRBV28 and TRBJ2-7, with D perhaps TRBD2 (6 bases). Per the germline V gene, CDR1 is MDHEN and CDR2 is SYDVKM. CDR3 length: 19 amino acids. The V end lost 6 bases, the J end lost 0 bases, and 27 bases lay between the germline ends. As DNA, the CDR3 is TGTGCCAGCAGGCCTCTTCTTCCGCGTCGGGGGTTAAGCTCCTACGAGCAGTACTTC. Protein product: CASRPLLPRRGLSSYEQYF. The full variable domain, its missing parts supplied by reference TRBV28 and TRBJ2-7, is DVKVTQSSRYLVKRTGEKVFLECVQDMDHENMFWYRQDPGLGLRLIYFSYDVKMKEKGDIPEGYSVSREKKERFSLILESASTNQTSMYLCASRPLLPRRGLSSYEQYFGPGTRLTVT.

This clonotype was counted at least ten times. The V gene is TRBV20-1, the J gene TRBJ1-4, with 11 bases identical to TRBD1. This CDR3 region has 14 residues. V was clipped by 3 bases and J by 8 bases; unmatched bases: 5. The germline V gene encodes CDR1 DFQATT and CDR2 SNEGSKA (reference sequence). The CDR3 DNA reads as TGCAGTGCTAGTGCGGACAGGGGGCGAGAAAAACTGTTTTTT. This gives the protein CSASADRGREKLFF.

Points on this clonotype: The CDR3 end shows no conserved phenylalanine or tryptophan, and so a read error is likely. It is unclear where the CDR3 begins or ends on the DNA, so no DNA is shown, and the CDR3 is as TCRdb lists it. This chain connects TRBV20-1 to TRBJ2-4; TRBD2 reflects the table's D call only, with no check against the DNA. Germline V gene sequence: CDR1 DFQATT, CDR2 SNEGSKA (reference sequence). The CDR3 has 15 residues if both end residues are counted. This chain's CDR3 is CSATWGTSVQQYFGP.

This clonotype came up many times. The chain has TRBV28 and TRBJ2-7; TRBD2 is a possible D gene (5 bases). In germline, CDR1 is MDHEN, CDR2 SYDVKM. This CDR3 has 17 amino acids. Trimming stripped 5 bases from V and 0 bases from J, with 20 bases between. CDR3 DNA: TGTGCCAGCAGTCCCGCCGGCGCGGGTTATAACTCCTACGAGCAGTACTTC. Residues: CASSPAGAGYNSYEQYF.

At least ten counts were recorded for this clonotype. This chain links TRBV7-2 with TRBJ2-7; 12 bases are shared with TRBD2. The CDR3 length is 14 residues. In germline, CDR1 is SGHTA, CDR2 FQGNSA. V dropped 1 base and J dropped 7; count of bases not matched to a gene: 2. This CDR3 is CASSLVGTSGEQYF. CDR3 DNA sequence: TGTGCCAGCAGCTTAGTTGGGACTAGCGGGGAGCAGTACTTC.

This clonotype showed up many times. The rearrangement joins TRBV3-1 to TRBJ2-7, with 11 bases that match TRBD2. The V gene's germline CDR1 is LGHDT and CDR2 YNNKEL (reference sequence). The junction had 9 bases not matched to a gene; V was cut back by 0 bases and J by 8 bases. The CDR3 consists of 16 residues. This CDR3 reads CASSQESTSGSMKQYF. Written as DNA, the CDR3 is TGTGCCAGCAGCCAAGAGTCTACTAGCGGGAGTATGAAGCAGTACTTC.

This clonotype has a count of ten or more. This sequence joins TRBV20-1 and TRBJ2-2; the D is unclear. Trimming shortened V by 1 base and J by 0 bases, and 18 bases separated the two germline ends. The CDR3 contains 18 residues. CDR1 and CDR2 (germline): DFQATT, SNEGSKA (reference sequence). This chain's CDR3 is CSARVSGAALTNTGELFF. In DNA, the CDR3 is TGCAGTGCTAGAGTATCCGGTGCCGCTCTCACGAACACCGGGGAGCTGTTTTTT.

There are many counts of this clonotype. This chain uses TRBV20-1 with TRBJ2-1; 11 positions match TRBD2. From germline, CDR1 is DFQATT and CDR2 SNEGSKA (reference sequence). V lost 1 base, J lost 10 bases, and 18 bases stayed unmatched. The CDR3 runs 18 residues. As DNA, the CDR3 is TGCAGTGCTAGAGGTGTGCCTACGGGACTAGCGGAGGGGTCCGAGCAGTTCTTC. Translated: CSARGVPTGLAEGSEQFF.

This clonotype was counted many times. CDR3 residues: CASSRQGANQETQYF. The CDR3 DNA follows: TGTGCCAGCAGCCGACAGGGGGCGAACCAAGAGACCCAGTACTTC. The chain combines TRBV11-2 with TRBJ2-5; TRBD1 matches at 10 bases. The CDR3 is 15 residues long. The J segment lost 0 bases and the V segment lost 5 bases, leaving 3 bases of the junction unmatched. Germline CDR1 SGHAT, CDR2 FQNNGV. Based on the CDR3 plus reference TRBV11-2 and TRBJ2-5, the full variable domain is EAGVAQSPRYKIIEKRQSVAFWCNPISGHATLYWYQQILGQGPKLLIQFQNNGVVDDSQLPKDRFSAERLKGVDSTLKIQPAKLEDSAVYLCASSRQGANQETQYFGPGTRLLVL.

This clonotype was picked up many times. CDR3 region: CASSQAWTSGNSRTYNEQFF. In nucleotides, the CDR3 is TGTGCCAGCAGCCAAGCCTGGACTAGCGGGAACTCCCGCACCTACAATGAGCAGTTCTTC. The chain couples TRBV4-2 to TRBJ2-1; 12 bases are a match to TRBD2. The V segment lost 1 base and the J segment 2 bases; nucleotides outside the gene matches: 12. CDR1 and CDR2 (germline): LGHNA, YNFKEQ. This CDR3 has 20 residues.

V is TRBV18 and J is TRBJ1-3; D call uncertain. The ends were cut back, 3 bases at V and 5 bases at J, with 17 bases in the middle. Germline-derived CDR1 and CDR2 are KGHSH and LQKENI. The CDR3 is 16 amino acids. Here the CDR3 reads CASSPAHSLRRNTIYF. The CDR3 DNA sequence: TGTGCCAGCTCACCCGCCCACAGCCTTAGGAGAAACACCATATATTTT.